This TCR beta chain derives from a study of patients and donors after allogeneic stem cell transplantation (dated by TCRdb to 2020 to 2022). Receptors were amplified or captured by RT-PCR. These reads were obtained on a NextSeq 550. TCRdb reworked the public reads: Q25 trimming with fastp, MiXCR clone assembly, productive beta chains retained. All rows with the same CDR3 protein become a single entry with the most common DNA and genes. A total of a few hundred thousand distinct CDR3 sequences appear in this sample, around 40% of them only once. The biggest ten clones account for more than 9% of the sample. About this clonotype itself: What this receptor recognizes is not known. No base-level quality is on record; no much larger clone is a single base apart.

V is clipped by 6 bases and J by 0 bases, and the sequence between their germline boundaries is 15 bases long. Spanning cysteine to phenylalanine, the CDR3 consists of 16 amino acids. The kept DNA is CDR3 alone, 48 bases in frame from the first base. The clonotype was recovered from a human donor who was either an allogeneic HSCT recipient or a stem cell or donor lymphocyte infusion donor (not recorded which). It is not recorded whose cells these are; they may come from a transplant donor. Input material: blood, either unsorted or a sorted T cell fraction (not recorded which). This sequence uses TRBV12-3 or TRBV12-4 and TRBJ2-4, with the identity of the D gene unclear. CDR3 protein: CASRPWGSGAKNIQYF. The DNA sequence is given as TGTGCCAGCAGGCCGTGGGGATCGGGAGCCAAAAACATTCAGTACTTC.